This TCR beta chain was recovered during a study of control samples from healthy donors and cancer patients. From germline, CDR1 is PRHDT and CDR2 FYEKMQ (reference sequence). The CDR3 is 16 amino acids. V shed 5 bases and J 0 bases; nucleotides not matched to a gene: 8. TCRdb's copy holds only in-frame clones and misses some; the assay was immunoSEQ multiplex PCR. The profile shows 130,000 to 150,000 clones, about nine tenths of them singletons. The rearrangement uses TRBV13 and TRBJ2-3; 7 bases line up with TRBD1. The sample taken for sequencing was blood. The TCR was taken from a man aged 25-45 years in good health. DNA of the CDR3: TGTGCCAGCAGCACCACACAGGGGATTAGCACAGATACGCAGTATTTT. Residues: CASSTTQGISTDTQYF.